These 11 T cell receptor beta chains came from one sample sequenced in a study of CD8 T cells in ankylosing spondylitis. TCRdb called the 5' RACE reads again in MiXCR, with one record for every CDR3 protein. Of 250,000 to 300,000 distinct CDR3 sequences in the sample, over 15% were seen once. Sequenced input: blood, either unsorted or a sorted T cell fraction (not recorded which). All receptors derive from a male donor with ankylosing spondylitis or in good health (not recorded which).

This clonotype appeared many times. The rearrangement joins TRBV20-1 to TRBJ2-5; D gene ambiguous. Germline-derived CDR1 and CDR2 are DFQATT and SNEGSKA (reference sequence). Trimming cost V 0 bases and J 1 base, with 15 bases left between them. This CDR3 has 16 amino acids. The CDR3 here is CSARDMLAVLQETQYF. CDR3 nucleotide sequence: TGCAGTGCTAGAGATATGTTAGCCGTCCTCCAAGAGACCCAGTACTTC.

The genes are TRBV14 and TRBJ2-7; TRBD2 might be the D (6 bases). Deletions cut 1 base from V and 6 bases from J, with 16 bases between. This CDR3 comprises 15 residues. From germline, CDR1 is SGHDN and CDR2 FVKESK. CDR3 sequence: CASSQVANGRGEQYF. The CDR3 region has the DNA TGTGCCAGCAGCCAAGTTGCTAACGGGAGAGGCGAGCAGTACTTC.

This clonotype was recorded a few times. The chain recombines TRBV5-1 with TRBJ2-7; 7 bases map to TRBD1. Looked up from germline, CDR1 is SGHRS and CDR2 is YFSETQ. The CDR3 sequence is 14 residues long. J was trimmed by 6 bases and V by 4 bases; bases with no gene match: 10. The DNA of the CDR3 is TGCGCCAGCAGCGCGTTACAGGGGAACAGCGAGCAGTACTTC. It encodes CASSALQGNSEQYF.

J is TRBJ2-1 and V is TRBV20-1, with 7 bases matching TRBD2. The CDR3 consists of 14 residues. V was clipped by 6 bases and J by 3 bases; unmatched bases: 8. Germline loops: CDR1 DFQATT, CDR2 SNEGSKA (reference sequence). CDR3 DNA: TGCAGTGCCCCAATAACTAGCGACTACAATGAGCAGTTCTTC. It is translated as CSAPITSDYNEQFF.

The CDR3 sequence: CASSEPAGGYTF. The CDR3 DNA reads TGTGCCAGCAGTGAACCCGCGGGGGGCTACACCTTC. This chain uses TRBV25-1 with TRBJ1-2; D is undetermined. Trimming left V 2 bases short and J 8 bases short, with 9 bases between. Germline V gene lookup returns CDR1 MGHDK and CDR2 SYGVNS. This CDR3 comprises 12 residues.

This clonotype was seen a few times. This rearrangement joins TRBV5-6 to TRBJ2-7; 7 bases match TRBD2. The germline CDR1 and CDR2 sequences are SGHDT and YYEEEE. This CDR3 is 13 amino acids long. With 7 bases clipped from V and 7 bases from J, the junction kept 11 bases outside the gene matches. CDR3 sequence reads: CASGLWGGLEQYF. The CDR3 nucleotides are TGTGCCAGCGGCCTCTGGGGGGGACTGGAGCAGTACTTC.

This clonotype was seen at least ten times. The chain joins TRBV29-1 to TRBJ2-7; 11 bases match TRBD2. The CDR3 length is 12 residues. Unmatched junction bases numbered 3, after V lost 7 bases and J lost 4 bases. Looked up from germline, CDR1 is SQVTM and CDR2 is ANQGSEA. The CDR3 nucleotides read TGCAGCGCCGGGACTAGCGGATACGAGCAGTACTTC. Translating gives CSAGTSGYEQYF.

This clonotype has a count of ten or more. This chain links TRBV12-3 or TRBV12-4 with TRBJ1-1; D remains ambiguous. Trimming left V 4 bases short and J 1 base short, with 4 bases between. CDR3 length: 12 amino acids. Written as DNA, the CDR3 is TGTGCCAGCAGTTGGGGGAACACTGAAGCTTTCTTT. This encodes CASSWGNTEAFF.

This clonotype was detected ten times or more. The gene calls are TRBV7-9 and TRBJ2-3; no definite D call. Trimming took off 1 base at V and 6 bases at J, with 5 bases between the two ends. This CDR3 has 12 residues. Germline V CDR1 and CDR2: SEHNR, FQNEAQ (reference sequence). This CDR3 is CASSLGWDTQYF. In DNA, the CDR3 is TGTGCCAGCAGCTTAGGATGGGATACGCAGTATTTT. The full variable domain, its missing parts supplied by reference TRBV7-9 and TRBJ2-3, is DTGVSQNPRHKITKRGQNVTFRCDPISEHNRLYWYRQTLGQGPEFLTYFQNEAQLEKSRLLSDRFSAERPKGSFSTLEIQRTEQGDSAMYLCASSLGWDTQYFGPGTRLTVL.

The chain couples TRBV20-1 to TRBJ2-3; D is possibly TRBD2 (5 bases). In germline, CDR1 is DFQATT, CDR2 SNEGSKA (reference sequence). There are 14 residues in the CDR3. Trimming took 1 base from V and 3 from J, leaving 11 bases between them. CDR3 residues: CSARAGWQTDTQYF. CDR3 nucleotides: TGCAGTGCTAGAGCGGGGTGGCAAACAGATACGCAGTATTTT.

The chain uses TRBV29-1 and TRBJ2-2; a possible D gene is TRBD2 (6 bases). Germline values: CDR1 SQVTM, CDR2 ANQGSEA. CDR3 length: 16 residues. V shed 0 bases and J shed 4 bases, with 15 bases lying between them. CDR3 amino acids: CSVEDGGTGVTGELFF. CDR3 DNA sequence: TGCAGCGTTGAAGACGGGGGAACCGGTGTCACCGGGGAGCTGTTTTTT.